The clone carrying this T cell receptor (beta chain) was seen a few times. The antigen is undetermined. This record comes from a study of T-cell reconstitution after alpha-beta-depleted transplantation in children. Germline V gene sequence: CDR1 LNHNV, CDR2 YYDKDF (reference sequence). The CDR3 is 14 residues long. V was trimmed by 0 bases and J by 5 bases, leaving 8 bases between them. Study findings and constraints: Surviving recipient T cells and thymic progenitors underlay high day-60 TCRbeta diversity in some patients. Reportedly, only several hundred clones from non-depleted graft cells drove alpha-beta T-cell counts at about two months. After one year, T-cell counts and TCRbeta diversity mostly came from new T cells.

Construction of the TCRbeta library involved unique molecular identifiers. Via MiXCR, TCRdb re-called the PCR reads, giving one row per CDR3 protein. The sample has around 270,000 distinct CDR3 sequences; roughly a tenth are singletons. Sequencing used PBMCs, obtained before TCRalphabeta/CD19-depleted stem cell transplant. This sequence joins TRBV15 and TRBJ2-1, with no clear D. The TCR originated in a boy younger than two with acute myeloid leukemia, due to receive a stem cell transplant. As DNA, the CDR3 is TGTGCCACCAGCAGAGACTACCTTGACAATGAGCAGTTCTTC. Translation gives CATSRDYLDNEQFF.